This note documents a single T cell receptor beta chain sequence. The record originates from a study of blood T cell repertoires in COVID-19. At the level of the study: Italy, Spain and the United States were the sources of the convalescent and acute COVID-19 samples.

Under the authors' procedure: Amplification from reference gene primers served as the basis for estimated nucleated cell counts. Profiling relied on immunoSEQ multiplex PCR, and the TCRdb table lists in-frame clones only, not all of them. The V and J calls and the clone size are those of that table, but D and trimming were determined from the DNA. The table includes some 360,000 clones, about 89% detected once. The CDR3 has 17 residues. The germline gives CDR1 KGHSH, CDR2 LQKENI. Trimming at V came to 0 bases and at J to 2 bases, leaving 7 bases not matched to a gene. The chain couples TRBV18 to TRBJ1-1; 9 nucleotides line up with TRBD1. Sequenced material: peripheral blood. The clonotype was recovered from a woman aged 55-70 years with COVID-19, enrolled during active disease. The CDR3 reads CASSPPGTGQLNTEAFF. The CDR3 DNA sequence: TGTGCCAGCTCACCACCCGGGACAGGGCAGCTTAACACTGAAGCTTTCTTT.